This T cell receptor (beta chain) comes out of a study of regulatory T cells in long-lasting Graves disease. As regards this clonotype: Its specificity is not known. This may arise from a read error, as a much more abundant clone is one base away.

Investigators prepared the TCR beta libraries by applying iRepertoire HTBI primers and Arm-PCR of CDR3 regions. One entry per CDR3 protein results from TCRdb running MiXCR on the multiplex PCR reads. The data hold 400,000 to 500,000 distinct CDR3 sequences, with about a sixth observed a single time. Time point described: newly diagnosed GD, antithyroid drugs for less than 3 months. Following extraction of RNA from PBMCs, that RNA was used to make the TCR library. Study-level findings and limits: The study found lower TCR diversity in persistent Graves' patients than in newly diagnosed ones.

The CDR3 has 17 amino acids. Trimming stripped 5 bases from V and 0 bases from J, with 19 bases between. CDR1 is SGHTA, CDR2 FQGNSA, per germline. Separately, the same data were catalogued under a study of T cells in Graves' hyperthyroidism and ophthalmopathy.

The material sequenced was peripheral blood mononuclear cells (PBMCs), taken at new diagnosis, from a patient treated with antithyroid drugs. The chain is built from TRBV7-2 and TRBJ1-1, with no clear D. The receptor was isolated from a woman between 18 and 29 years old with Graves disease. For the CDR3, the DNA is TGTGCCAGCAGCCCGCGGTCCGTCTTATTTTTGAACACTGAAGCTTTCTTT. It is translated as CASSPRSVLFLNTEAFF.